The entry below gives a single T cell receptor beta chain sequence along with its context. Its antigen is not identified. The method was immunoSEQ multiplex PCR; TCRdb's version includes in-frame clones alone and lacks a portion of them. In the table there are about 400,000 clones, 88% of which are singletons. This record comes from a study of Ad26.COV2.S vaccination and SARS-CoV-2 variants. Turning to the study itself: Sample donor was a member of the COV1001 Ad26.COV2.S trial arm.

Whole-study results and caveats: The TCR breadth and depth analyses may have produced an underestimate of total T cell responses. Similar non-spike TCR breadth was seen in vaccine and placebo recipients.

Treatment meaning: 15 to 20 received Ad26.COV2.S at low or high dose, single or two shots; roughly five received placebo; per-sample allocation not given. Sampling occurred on day 63 after the first vaccine or placebo injection. Boston provided a donor who was an adult aged 18-55 years. The length of the CDR3 is 13 residues. CDR1 is SGHRS and CDR2 is YFSETQ in the germline V gene. V lost 2 bases to trimming and J lost 8 bases; unmatched junction nucleotides: 4. This receptor was identified in a person between 18 and 65 years old who received the Ad26.COV2.S COVID-19 vaccine or a placebo. Sequencing was performed on peripheral blood, taken in a trial of Ad26.COV2.S vaccine versus placebo. This sequence joins TRBV5-1 and TRBJ2-1; 7 nucleotides match TRBD2. The CDR3 bases are TGCGCCAGCAGCTTCGGGACTACGGATGAGCAGTTCTTC. It encodes CASSFGTTDEQFF.